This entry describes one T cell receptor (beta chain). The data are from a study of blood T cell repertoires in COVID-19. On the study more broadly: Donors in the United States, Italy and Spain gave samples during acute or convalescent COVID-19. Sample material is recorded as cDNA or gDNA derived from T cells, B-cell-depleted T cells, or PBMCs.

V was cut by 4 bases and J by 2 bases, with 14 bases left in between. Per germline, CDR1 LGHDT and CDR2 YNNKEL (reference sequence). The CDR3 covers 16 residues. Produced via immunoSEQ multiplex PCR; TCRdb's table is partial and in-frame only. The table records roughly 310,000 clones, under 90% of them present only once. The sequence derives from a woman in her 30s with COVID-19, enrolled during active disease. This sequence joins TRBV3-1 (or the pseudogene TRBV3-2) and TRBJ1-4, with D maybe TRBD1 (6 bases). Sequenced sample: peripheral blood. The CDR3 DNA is TGTGCCAGCAGCCTCCAGGGGTCTAGGACTAATGAAAAACTGTTTTTT. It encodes CASSLQGSRTNEKLFF.